This TCR beta chain is from a study of T cell repertoires in cytomegalovirus infection. Per germline, CDR1 SGHVS and CDR2 FNYEAQ. J gave up 7 bases and V 4 bases, and 6 bases lay outside the gene matches. The CDR3 is 13 residues long. TCRdb used MiXCR to reprocess the reads, holding one entry per CDR3 protein. The repertoire holds a few hundred thousand distinct CDR3 sequences, with just under 40% as singletons. This clonotype was seen a few times. Its matching antigen is unknown. The chain is built from TRBV7-6 and TRBJ2-5; 7 bases agree with TRBD1. This specimen consisted of cultured PBMCs, obtained from culture after CMV antigen stimulation. The source is a human donor in good health (CMV status not recorded). Some clones in this sample may be carry-over from other donors' samples. CDR3 sequence: CASSYEGAGTQYF. The CDR3 region has the DNA TGTGCCAGCAGCTACGAGGGGGCAGGGACCCAGTACTTC.